These 11 T cell receptor beta chains share one sample of origin, sequenced in a study of cytomegalovirus exposure and HLA in healthy donors. Use of 60 Vbeta and 13 Jbeta primers characterized the PCR. The method was immunoSEQ multiplex PCR; TCRdb's version includes in-frame clones alone and lacks a portion of them. The table includes around 160,000 clones, approximately 82% detected once. Source material: PBMCs. The receptor source for this set is a male donor in good health and CMV-seronegative.

The chain links TRBV6-1 to TRBJ1-1; the D is unclear. The germline V and J ends were trimmed by 2 bases and 4 bases, with 11 bases remaining between them. Germline assignment: CDR1 MNHNS and CDR2 SASEGT. CDR3 length equals 14 residues. CDR3 DNA sequence: TGTGCCAGCAGTGAATTCGGCGGGCCCACTGAAGCTTTCTTT. Amino acid sequence: CASSEFGGPTEAFF.

V is TRBV9 and J is TRBJ2-5; 9 nucleotides agree with TRBD2. Per the germline V gene, CDR1 is SGDLS and CDR2 is YYNGEE. This CDR3 has 15 residues. Unmatched junction bases numbered 5, after V lost 0 bases and J lost 5 bases. The chain's CDR3 is CASSVVAGVRETQYF. CDR3 nucleotides: TGTGCCAGCAGCGTAGTAGCGGGGGTTAGGGAGACCCAGTACTTC.

The chain combines TRBV19 with TRBJ1-1; D perhaps matches TRBD1 (5 bases). With 3 bases removed from V and 1 base from J, the gap between germline ends came to 9 bases. Germline CDR1 LNHDA, CDR2 SQIVND (reference sequence). CDR3 length: 14 amino acids. This chain's CDR3 is CASSIGDRNTEAFF. Here the CDR3 DNA reads TGTGCCAGTAGTATTGGTGACAGGAACACTGAAGCTTTCTTT.

V gene TRBV7-2 combines with J gene TRBJ2-2; no reliable D call. V lost 5 bases to trimming and J lost 6 bases, with 16 bases between them. The CDR3 covers 15 residues. Germline V CDR1 and CDR2: SGHTA, FQGNSA. CDR3 DNA sequence: TGTGCCAGCAGCCTCGTCGGTCGTCTACCCGGGGAGCTGTTTTTT. This gives the protein CASSLVGRLPGELFF.

This chain joins TRBV27 and TRBJ1-2; 9 bases match TRBD1. The CDR3 length is 14 residues. Looked up from germline, CDR1 is MNHEY and CDR2 is SMNVEV (reference sequence). With 2 bases clipped from V and 6 bases from J, the junction kept 4 bases outside the gene matches. CDR3 protein: CASSLGGQGHGYTF. The CDR3 region has the DNA TGTGCCAGCAGTTTAGGGGGACAGGGCCATGGCTACACCTTC.

The genes are TRBV18 and TRBJ2-7; 10 bases fit TRBD1. The CDR3 is made up of 11 amino acids. Germline V CDR1 and CDR2: KGHSH, LQKENI. V gave up 3 bases and J gave up 12 bases; unmatched junction bases: 2. The chain's CDR3 is CASSPGTGAYF. CDR3 in DNA: TGTGCCAGCTCACCGGGGACAGGGGCGTACTTC.

This clone was observed a few times. The V and J genes are TRBV5-1 and TRBJ2-7, with a possible D match to TRBD1 (5 bases). The CDR3 is 13 amino acids. V was clipped by 4 bases and J by 6 bases, with 14 bases between them. CDR1 is SGHRS and CDR2 is YFSETQ in the germline V gene. CDR3 protein: CASSTGQRGEQYF. DNA of the CDR3: TGCGCCAGCAGCACCGGACAAAGAGGCGAGCAGTACTTC.

The chain combines TRBV5-8 with TRBJ1-5; a weak D match, TRBD1 (5 bases). CDR3 length: 15 amino acids. CDR1 and CDR2 from the germline V gene are SGHTS and YDEGEE. Between the trimmed V and J ends, which lost 2 bases and 2 bases, there was a span of 11 bases. CDR3 amino acids: CASSLNWGGNQPQHF. The CDR3 DNA reads as TGTGCCAGCAGCTTAAACTGGGGCGGCAATCAGCCCCAGCATTTT.

This clone was seen a handful of times. The CDR3 loop is CASSLARETAGYTF. Here the CDR3 DNA reads TGCGCCAGCAGCTTGGCCCGGGAAACTGCGGGCTACACCTTC. V is TRBV5-1 and J is TRBJ1-2, with D unresolved. The CDR3 loop spans 14 amino acids. V dropped 0 bases and J dropped 8 bases, with 14 bases sitting between them. Germline CDR1 reads SGHRS; CDR2 reads YFSETQ.

V and J are TRBV4-2 and TRBJ2-5; 12 bases match TRBD2. The CDR3 extends over 19 amino acids. Germline V gene data show CDR1 as LGHNA and CDR2 as YNFKEQ. The V segment lost 0 bases and the J segment 2 bases; nucleotides outside the gene matches: 10. The CDR3 DNA follows: TGTGCCAGCAGCCAAGACCTAGCGGGAGGGCCCCGATCTCAAGAGACCCAGTACTTC. Residues: CASSQDLAGGPRSQETQYF.

Points on this clone: Other DNA sequences of this sample code for an identical CDR3. The chain combines TRBV7-3 with TRBJ1-1, with D uncertain. This CDR3 contains 13 residues. Germline V gene data show CDR1 as SGHTA and CDR2 as FQGTGA. The V end was cut by 3 bases, the J end by 2 bases, with 7 bases between. CDR3 nucleotides: TGTGCCAGCAGCTTGGCGGGTAACACTGAAGCTTTCTTT. This codes for CASSLAGNTEAFF.